This T cell receptor (beta chain) was recorded in a study of blood T cell repertoires in COVID-19. Study information: Samples of COVID-19 (acute and convalescent) were obtained from the United States, Italy and Spain.

The authors' processing: Nucleated cell number was recorded as an estimate derived from reference gene primer amplification. Sequencing was performed with immunoSEQ multiplex PCR; in TCRdb, only in-frame clones are kept and a portion is missing. The DNA gave D and trimming, while V, J and clone size come from that table. The sample yields 85,000 to 110,000 clones, roughly nine tenths seen once. The germline V gene has CDR1 SGDLS and CDR2 YYNGEE. The V gene end was trimmed by 2 bases and the J gene end by 1 base; junction bases not matched to a gene: 7. The CDR3 runs to 16 residues. This sequence was found in a woman of 80 years or more in a cohort sampled during active COVID-19. Sequenced material: peripheral blood. V and J are TRBV9 and TRBJ2-5; TRBD1 matches 8 bases. The CDR3 loop is CASSVPKTGAQETQYF. The CDR3 nucleotides are TGTGCCAGCAGCGTCCCAAAGACAGGGGCCCAAGAGACCCAGTACTTC. Full variable domain (remainder filled in from reference TRBV9 and TRBJ2-5): DSGVTQTPKHLITATGQRVTLRCSPRSGDLSVYWYQQSLDQGLQFLIQYYNGEERAKGNILERFSAQQFPDLHSELNLSSLELGDSALYFCASSVPKTGAQETQYFGPGTRLLVL.